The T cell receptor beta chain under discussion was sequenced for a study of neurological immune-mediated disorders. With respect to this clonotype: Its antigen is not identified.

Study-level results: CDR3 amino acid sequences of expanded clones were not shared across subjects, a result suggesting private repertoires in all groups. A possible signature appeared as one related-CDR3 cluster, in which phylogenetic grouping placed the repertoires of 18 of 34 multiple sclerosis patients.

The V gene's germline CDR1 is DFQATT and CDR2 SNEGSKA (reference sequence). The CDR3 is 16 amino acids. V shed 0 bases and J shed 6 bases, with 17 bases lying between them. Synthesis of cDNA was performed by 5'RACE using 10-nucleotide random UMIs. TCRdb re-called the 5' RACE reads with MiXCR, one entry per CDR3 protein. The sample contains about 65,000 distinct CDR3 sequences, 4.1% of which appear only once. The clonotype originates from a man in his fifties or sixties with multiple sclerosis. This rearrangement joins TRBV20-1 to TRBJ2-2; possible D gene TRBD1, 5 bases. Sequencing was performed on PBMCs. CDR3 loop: CSARDHDRTLSGELFF. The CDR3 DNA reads TGCAGTGCTAGAGACCACGATAGGACACTCTCCGGGGAGCTGTTTTTT.